The rows below give T cell receptor beta chains drawn from one sample of a study of beta chain features in type 1 diabetes. TCRdb's copy holds only in-frame clones and misses some; the assay was immunoSEQ multiplex PCR. In the table there are 220,000 or so clones, around 68% of which are singletons. Sequenced input: naive CD4+ T cells from blood. The receptors shown here come from a man younger than 40 in good health. CDR3s include the opening cysteine and the closing phenylalanine or tryptophan. A D gene is named only where the DNA matches it firmly. Clone size appears in some rows only: once, few, many, or a class for an expanded clone.

clone_size j_call d_call v_call cdr3_nt cdr3_aa
. TRBJ2-3 . TRBV5-4 TGTGCCAGCAGCCCGGCCCCGACGGGTACGCAGTATTTT CASSPAPTGTQYF
. TRBJ2-1 TRBD1 TRBV29-1 TGCAGCGTAAACCGGGACAGGGGATACAATGAGCAGTTCTTC CSVNRDRGYNEQFF
. TRBJ2-5 . TRBV10-3 TGTGCCATCAGACGGGATGGGGAGACCCAGTACTTC CAIRRDGETQYF
few TRBJ2-4 . TRBV30 TGTGCCTGGAGCCGACCCCGGGCCACAAGGGAAAACATTCAGTACTTC CAWSRPRATRENIQYF
. TRBJ2-3 TRBD2 TRBV4-1 TGCGCCAGCAGCCAACTTAGCGGGGGAAGCACAGATACGCAGTATTTT CASSQLSGGSTDTQYF
. TRBJ2-3 TRBD1 TRBV2 TGTGCCAGCAGTATTACGGGGACAGGGGGCTTAGATACGCAGTATTTT CASSITGTGGLDTQYF
. TRBJ2-3 . TRBV4-3 TGCGCCAGCAGCCAAGATTTGGGGGGGCCGGAAGATACGCAGTATTTT CASSQDLGGPEDTQYF
. TRBJ2-3 TRBD1 TRBV7-2 TGTGCCAGCAGCCGTACCGGGACAGTCACAGATACGCAGTATTTT CASSRTGTVTDTQYF
few TRBJ2-5 TRBD2 TRBV29-1 TGCAGCGGGTTGAGCGGGAGTGAGACCCAGTACTTC CSGLSGSETQYF
. TRBJ1-2 . TRBV28 TGTGCCAGCAGTTCCTTCCCAGGGGCGCAAGGCTACACCTTC CASSSFPGAQGYTF
once TRBJ2-3 TRBD2 TRBV9 TGTGCCAGCAGCGGGGTAGCGGGCGAAACGGCAGATACGCAGTATTTT CASSGVAGETADTQYF
. TRBJ2-2 . TRBV9 TGTGCCAGCAGCGTAGCCGATCTGAACACCGGGGAGCTGTTTTTT CASSVADLNTGELFF
. TRBJ2-5 . TRBV29-1 TGCAGCGCTGGAGGGGACTCTCCACCAGAGACCCAGTACTTC CSAGGDSPPETQYF
. TRBJ2-7 TRBD1 TRBV5-4 TGTGCCAGCAGCTCGGAAAGGACAGGGGTCTACGAGCAGTACTTC CASSSERTGVYEQYF
. TRBJ1-5 . TRBV30 TGTGCCTGGAGTAAGCCGGGTTGGCCCCAGCATTTT CAWSKPGWPQHF
. TRBJ2-3 . TRBV6-5 TGTGCCAGCAGTTATCCCCCGTCAGATACGCAGTATTTT CASSYPPSDTQYF
. TRBJ1-2 . TRBV30 TGTGCCTGGGGAACGGGGCCTCACTACACCTTC CAWGTGPHYTF
. TRBJ2-6 . TRBV20-1 TGCAGTGCTACAGGAGCCAACGTCCTGACTTTC CSATGANVLTF
. TRBJ2-4 TRBD1 TRBV6-5 TGTGCCAGCAGTTACTCGGGACAGCTACAAAACATTCAGTACTTC CASSYSGQLQNIQYF
. TRBJ2-3 . TRBV11-1 TGTGCCAGCACGACCGAGGGTACGCAGTATTTT CASTTEGTQYF
few TRBJ1-1 . TRBV30 TGTGCCTGGAGTGTCCAATTCCGCACTGAAGCTTTCTTT CAWSVQFRTEAFF
. TRBJ2-5 . TRBV5-4 TGTGCCAGCACCTCGAGTAGGGGCTATCAAGAGACCCAGTACTTC CASTSSRGYQETQYF
. TRBJ2-5 TRBD1 TRBV30 TGTGCCTGGACGCTCGGGACAGATCCGGGGGAGACCCAGTACTTC CAWTLGTDPGETQYF
. TRBJ2-5 TRBD2 TRBV5-1 TGCGCCAGCAGCTTGGAGGCTAGCGGAGGAGAGACCCAGTACTTC CASSLEASGGETQYF
few TRBJ2-3 . TRBV6-6 TGTGCCAGCAGTTCAGTGGTCATGGCTGATACGCAGTATTTT CASSSVVMADTQYF
. TRBJ1-6 . TRBV7-2 TGTGCCAGCAGCTTAGAGGGGCAGGGTGGTTCACCCCTCCACTTT CASSLEGQGGSPLHF
. TRBJ2-1 TRBD2 TRBV9 TGTGCCAGCAGTTACGACAGCGGGAGATCCTACAATGAGCAGTTCTTC CASSYDSGRSYNEQFF
. TRBJ2-3 TRBD1 TRBV4-1 TGCGCCAGCAGCCAAGATCGGCGACAGGGTCATGATACGCAGTATTTT CASSQDRRQGHDTQYF
. TRBJ2-1 . TRBV28 TGTGCCAGCAGTTTCAGGGGAAGAAGGAATGAGCAGTTCTTC CASSFRGRRNEQFF
few TRBJ1-2 . TRBV30 TGTGCCTGGAGCTCGACAGTCTATGGCTACACCTTC CAWSSTVYGYTF
few TRBJ1-5 . TRBV30 TGTGCCTGGAGAGCAACAGGGAGGAATCAGCCCCAGCATTTT CAWRATGRNQPQHF
few TRBJ2-5 . TRBV9 TGTGCCAGCAGCGTAGGCGGGGCCCAAGAGACCCAGTACTTC CASSVGGAQETQYF
. TRBJ1-6 . TRBV30 TGTGCCTGGAGTGTACGAGTAAATTCACCCCTCCACTTT CAWSVRVNSPLHF
. TRBJ2-7 . TRBV30 TGTGCCTGGATAGTCCCCGGGGGCGTGCAGTACTTC CAWIVPGGVQYF
few TRBJ2-1 . TRBV29-1 TGCAGCTTCGCCGAGGCGATCAATGAGCAGTTCTTC CSFAEAINEQFF